Included here is one T cell receptor beta chain sequence, with context. The antigen remains undetermined. This entry is derived from a study of cytomegalovirus exposure and HLA in healthy donors. General study points: Most of the CMV-associated TCR beta chains (in a later analysis) appeared to be HLA-restricted. Clonal expansion, a later analysis showed, was greater in HLA-associated TCR beta chains than in equally common others. Links to common viral pathogens appeared, in a later analysis, for several of the most significant clusters.

Germline assignment: CDR1 SEHNR and CDR2 FQNEAQ (reference sequence). Deletions cut 0 bases from V and 6 bases from J, with 11 bases between. The CDR3 has 14 residues. 60 Vbeta and 13 Jbeta primers were used in PCR. Measured with immunoSEQ multiplex PCR; TCRdb has only the in-frame clones, and not every one. Of roughly 66,000 clones in the sample, 55% to 80% were seen once. This chain connects TRBV7-9 to TRBJ1-2, with unresolved D. The origin of this receptor is a woman aged 45-60 years in good health and CMV-seronegative. Sequenced: PBMCs. In nucleotides, the CDR3 is TGTGCCAGCAGCTTAGCTGAGGCGCCTAATGGCTACACCTTC. Its translation: CASSLAEAPNGYTF.